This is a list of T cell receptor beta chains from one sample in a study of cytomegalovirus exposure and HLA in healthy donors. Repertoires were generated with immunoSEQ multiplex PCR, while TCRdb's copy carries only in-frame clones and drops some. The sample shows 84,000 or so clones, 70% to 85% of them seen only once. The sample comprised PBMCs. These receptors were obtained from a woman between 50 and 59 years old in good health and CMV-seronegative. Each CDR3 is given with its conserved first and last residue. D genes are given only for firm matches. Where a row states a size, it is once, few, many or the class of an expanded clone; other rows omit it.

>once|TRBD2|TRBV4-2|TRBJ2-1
CASSLLTSGTGSSYNEQFF
TGTGCCAGCAGCCTCCTGACTAGCGGGACCGGGAGCTCCTACAATGAGCAGTTCTTC
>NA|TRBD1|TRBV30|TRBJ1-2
CAWRDRGTVNYGYTF
TGTGCCTGGAGGGACAGGGGGACGGTTAACTATGGCTACACCTTC
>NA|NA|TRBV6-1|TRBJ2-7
CASSEGEIYLREQYF
TGTGCCAGCAGTGAAGGAGAGATTTACCTACGAGAGCAGTACTTC
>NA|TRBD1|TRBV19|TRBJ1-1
CASPPPGQMNTEAFF
TGTGCCAGTCCACCTCCGGGACAGATGAACACTGAAGCTTTCTTT
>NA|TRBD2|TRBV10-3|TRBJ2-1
CAISPGTSGRLYNEQFF
TGTGCCATCAGTCCTGGGACTAGCGGACGCCTGTACAATGAGCAGTTCTTC
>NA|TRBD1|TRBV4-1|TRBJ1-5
CASSQDGTGFQPQHF
TGCGCCAGCAGCCAAGATGGGACAGGGTTCCAGCCCCAGCATTTT
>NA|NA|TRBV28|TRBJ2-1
CASSRTKTYNEQFF
TGTGCCAGCAGCAGGACTAAAACCTACAATGAGCAGTTCTTC
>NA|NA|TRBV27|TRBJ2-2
CASRRVLDDTGELFF
TGTGCCAGCAGACGGGTCCTCGACGACACCGGGGAGCTGTTTTTT
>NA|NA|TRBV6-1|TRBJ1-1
CATRSRGGTEAFF
TGTGCCACCAGATCTCGGGGGGGCACTGAAGCTTTCTTT
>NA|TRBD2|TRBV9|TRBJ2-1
CASSVGLAANEQFF
TGTGCCAGCAGCGTAGGCCTAGCGGCCAATGAGCAGTTCTTC
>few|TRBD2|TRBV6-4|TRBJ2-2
CASSDSYSGANTGELFF
TGTGCCAGCAGTGACTCCTATAGCGGGGCGAACACCGGGGAGCTGTTTTTT
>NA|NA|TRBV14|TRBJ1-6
CASSQTGGVSPLHF
TGTGCCAGCAGCCAAACGGGAGGGGTTTCACCCCTCCACTTT
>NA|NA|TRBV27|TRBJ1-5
CASKNTGGSGQPQHF
TGTGCCAGCAAGAACACGGGAGGGAGCGGGCAGCCCCAGCATTTT
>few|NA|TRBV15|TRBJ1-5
CATSSGSRGNQPQHF
TGTGCCACCAGCAGCGGCTCTAGAGGCAATCAGCCCCAGCATTTT
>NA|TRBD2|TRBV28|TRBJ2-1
CASSTLAGAPQQFF
TGTGCCAGCAGTACACTAGCGGGAGCACCCCAGCAGTTCTTC
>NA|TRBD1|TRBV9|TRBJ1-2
CASSPGQGANYGYTF
TGTGCCAGCAGCCCGGGACAGGGGGCTAACTATGGCTACACCTTC
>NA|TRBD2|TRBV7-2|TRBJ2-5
CASSHLGSGDYQETQYF
TGTGCCAGCAGCCACCTCGGGAGCGGGGACTACCAAGAGACCCAGTACTTC
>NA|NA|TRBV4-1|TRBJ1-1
CASSQEWGENTEAFF
TGCGCCAGCAGCCAAGAATGGGGAGAGAACACTGAAGCTTTCTTT
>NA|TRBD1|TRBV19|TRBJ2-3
CASSIREGADTQYF
TGTGCCAGTAGTATAAGAGAGGGGGCGGATACGCAGTATTTT
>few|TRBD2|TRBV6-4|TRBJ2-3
CASSDSSAGGVDTQYF
TGTGCCAGCAGTGACTCGTCAGCGGGAGGGGTAGATACGCAGTATTTT
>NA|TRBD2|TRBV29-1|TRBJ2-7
CSPGTSGGRSYEQYF
TGCAGCCCTGGGACTAGCGGTGGACGCTCCTACGAGCAGTACTTC
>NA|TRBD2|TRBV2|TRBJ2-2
CASSPGLAGVGELFF
TGTGCCAGTTCTCCGGGACTAGCGGGAGTCGGGGAGCTGTTTTTT
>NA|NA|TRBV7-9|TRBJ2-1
CASSLPYSYNEQFF
TGTGCCAGCAGCTTACCCTACTCCTACAATGAGCAGTTCTTC
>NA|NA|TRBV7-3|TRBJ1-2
CASSATTGSYGYTF
TGTGCCAGCAGCGCCACAACAGGGAGCTATGGCTACACCTTC
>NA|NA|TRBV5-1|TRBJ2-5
CASSLNRETQYF
TGCGCCAGCAGCTTGAACCGGGAGACCCAGTACTTC
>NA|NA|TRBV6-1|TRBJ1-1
CASSAMGGTEAFF
TGTGCCAGCAGTGCCATGGGAGGCACTGAAGCTTTCTTT
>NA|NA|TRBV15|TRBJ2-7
CATGREGSSAGPCEQYF
TGTGCCACCGGCAGAGAGGGATCCTCGGCGGGGCCCTGCGAGCAGTACTTC
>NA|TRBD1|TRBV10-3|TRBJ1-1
CAIGQGGGLGTEAFF
TGTGCCATCGGACAGGGAGGGGGTTTGGGCACTGAAGCTTTCTTT
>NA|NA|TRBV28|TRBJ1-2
CASSPTRSGQAYGYTF
TGTGCCAGCAGTCCCACCCGGTCAGGCCAGGCTTATGGCTACACCTTC
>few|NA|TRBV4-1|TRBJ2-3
CASSHHGQSTDTQYF
TGCGCCAGCAGCCACCATGGACAGTCCACAGATACGCAGTATTTT
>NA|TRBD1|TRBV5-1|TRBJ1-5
CASSLGEGQGNQPQHF
TGCGCCAGCAGCTTGGGGGAAGGACAGGGAAATCAGCCCCAGCATTTT
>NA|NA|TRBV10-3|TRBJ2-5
CAISESGMLMETQYF
TGTGCCATCAGTGAGTCGGGCATGTTAATGGAGACCCAGTACTTC
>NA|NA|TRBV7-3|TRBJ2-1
CASSPRSRGEQFF
TGTGCCAGCAGCCCACGATCCCGCGGTGAGCAGTTCTTC
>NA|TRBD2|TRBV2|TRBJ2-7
CASSEMSGLALYEQYF
TGTGCCAGCAGTGAGATGTCCGGACTAGCGTTATACGAGCAGTACTTC
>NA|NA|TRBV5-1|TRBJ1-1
CASSLVGGRDTEAFF
TGCGCCAGCAGCTTGGTGGGGGGGCGGGACACTGAAGCTTTCTTT
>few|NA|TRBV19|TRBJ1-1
CASSTTGSRNTEAFF
TGTGCCAGTAGTACCACAGGCTCCAGAAACACTGAAGCTTTCTTT
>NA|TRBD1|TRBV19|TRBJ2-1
CASRLTGVNEQFF
TGTGCCAGTAGGTTGACAGGGGTCAATGAGCAGTTCTTC
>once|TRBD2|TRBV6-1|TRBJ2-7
CASIPAGGPGEQYF
TGTGCCAGCATCCCAGCGGGAGGGCCTGGAGAGCAGTACTTC
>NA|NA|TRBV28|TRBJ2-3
CATSTGLSDTQYF
TGTGCCACCTCGACGGGACTCTCAGATACGCAGTATTTT
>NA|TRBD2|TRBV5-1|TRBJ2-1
CASSPLAGGPYNEQFF
TGCGCCAGCAGCCCCTTAGCGGGAGGTCCCTACAATGAGCAGTTCTTC
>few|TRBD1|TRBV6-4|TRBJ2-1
CASSDSGQAHNEQFF
TGTGCCAGCAGTGATTCGGGACAGGCCCACAATGAGCAGTTCTTC
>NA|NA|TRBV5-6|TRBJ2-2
CASSLGDSTGELFF
TGTGCCAGCAGCTTAGGTGACAGCACCGGGGAGCTGTTTTTT
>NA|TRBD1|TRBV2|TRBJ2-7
CASSEGAGGAHEQYF
TGTGCCAGCAGTGAGGGTGCAGGGGGCGCGCACGAGCAGTACTTC
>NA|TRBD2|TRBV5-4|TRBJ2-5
CASSLGGSGGAGETQYF
TGTGCCAGCAGCTTGGGAGGTAGCGGGGGGGCCGGGGAGACCCAGTACTTC
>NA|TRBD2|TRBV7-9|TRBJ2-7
CASSFSGRANLEQYF
TGTGCCAGCAGTTTTAGCGGGAGGGCCAACCTCGAGCAGTACTTC